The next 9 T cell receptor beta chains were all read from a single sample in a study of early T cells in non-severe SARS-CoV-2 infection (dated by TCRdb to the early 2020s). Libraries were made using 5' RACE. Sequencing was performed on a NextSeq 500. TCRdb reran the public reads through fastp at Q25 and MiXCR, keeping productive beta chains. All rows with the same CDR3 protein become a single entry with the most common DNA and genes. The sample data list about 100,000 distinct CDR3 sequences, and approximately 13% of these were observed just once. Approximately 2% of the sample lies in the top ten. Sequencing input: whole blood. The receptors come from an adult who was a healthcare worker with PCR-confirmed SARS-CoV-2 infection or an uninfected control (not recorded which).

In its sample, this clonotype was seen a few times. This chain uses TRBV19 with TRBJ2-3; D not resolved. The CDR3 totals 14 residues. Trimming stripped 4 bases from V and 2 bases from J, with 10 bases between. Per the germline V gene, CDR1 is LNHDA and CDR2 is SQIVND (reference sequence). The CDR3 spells CASSNNDFTDTQYF. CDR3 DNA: TGTGCCAGTAGTAACAACGATTTCACAGATACGCAGTATTTT.

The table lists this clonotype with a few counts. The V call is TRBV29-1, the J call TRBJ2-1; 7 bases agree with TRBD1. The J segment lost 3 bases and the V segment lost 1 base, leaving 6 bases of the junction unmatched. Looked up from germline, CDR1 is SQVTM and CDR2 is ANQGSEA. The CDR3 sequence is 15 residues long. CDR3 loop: CSVEALQGIYNEQFF. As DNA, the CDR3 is TGCAGCGTTGAAGCATTACAGGGGATCTACAATGAGCAGTTCTTC.

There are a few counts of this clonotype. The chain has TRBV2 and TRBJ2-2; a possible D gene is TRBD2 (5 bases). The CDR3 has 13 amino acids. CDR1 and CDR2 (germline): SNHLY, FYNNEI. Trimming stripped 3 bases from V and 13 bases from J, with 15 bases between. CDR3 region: CASSDSRGNRLFF. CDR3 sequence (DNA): TGTGCCAGCAGTGATAGCCGAGGGAATAGGCTGTTTTTT.

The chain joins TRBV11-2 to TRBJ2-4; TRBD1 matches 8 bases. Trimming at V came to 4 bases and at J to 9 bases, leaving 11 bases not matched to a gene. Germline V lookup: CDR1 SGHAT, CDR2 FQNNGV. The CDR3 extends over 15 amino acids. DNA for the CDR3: TGTGCCAGCAGCTCAGCCCGGACAGGGAATCTCATTCAGTACTTC. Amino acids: CASSSARTGNLIQYF.

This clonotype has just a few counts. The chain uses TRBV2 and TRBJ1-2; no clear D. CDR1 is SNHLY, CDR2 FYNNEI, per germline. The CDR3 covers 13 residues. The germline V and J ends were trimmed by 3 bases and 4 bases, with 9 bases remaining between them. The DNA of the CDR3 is TGTGCCAGCAGTGACCAAACACTCTATGGCTACACCTTC. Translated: CASSDQTLYGYTF.

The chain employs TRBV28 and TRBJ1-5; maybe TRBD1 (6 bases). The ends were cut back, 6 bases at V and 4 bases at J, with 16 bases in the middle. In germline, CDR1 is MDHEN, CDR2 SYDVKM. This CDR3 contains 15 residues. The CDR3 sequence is CASSPDRRFNQPQHF. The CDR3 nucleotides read TGTGCCAGCAGCCCCGACAGGAGATTTAATCAGCCCCAGCATTTT.

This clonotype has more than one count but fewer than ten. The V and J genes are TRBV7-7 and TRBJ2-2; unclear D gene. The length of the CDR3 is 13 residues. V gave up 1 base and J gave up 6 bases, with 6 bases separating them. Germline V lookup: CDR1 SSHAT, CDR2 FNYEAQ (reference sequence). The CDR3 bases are TGTGCCAGCAGCTTAGGAATACCCGGGGAGCTGTTTTTT. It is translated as CASSLGIPGELFF. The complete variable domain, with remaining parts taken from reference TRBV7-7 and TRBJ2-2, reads GAGVSQSPRYKVTKRGQDVTLRCDPISSHATLYWYQQALGQGPEFLTYFNYEAQPDKSGLPSDRFSAERPEGSISTLTIQRTEQRDSAMYRCASSLGIPGELFFGEGSRLTVL.

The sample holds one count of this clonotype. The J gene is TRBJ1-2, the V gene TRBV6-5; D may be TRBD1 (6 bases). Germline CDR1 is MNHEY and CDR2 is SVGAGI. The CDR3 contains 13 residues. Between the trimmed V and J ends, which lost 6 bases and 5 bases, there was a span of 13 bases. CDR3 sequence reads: CASRSDRTYGYTF. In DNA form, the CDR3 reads TGTGCCAGCAGATCGGACAGAACATATGGCTACACCTTC.

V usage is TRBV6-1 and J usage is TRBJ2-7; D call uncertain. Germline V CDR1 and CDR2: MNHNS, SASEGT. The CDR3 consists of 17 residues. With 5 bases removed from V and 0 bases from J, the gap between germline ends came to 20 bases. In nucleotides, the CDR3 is TGTGCCAGCAGTTCCGGAGTTATGGCGGCTCGCTCCTACGAGCAGTACTTC. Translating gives CASSSGVMAARSYEQYF.